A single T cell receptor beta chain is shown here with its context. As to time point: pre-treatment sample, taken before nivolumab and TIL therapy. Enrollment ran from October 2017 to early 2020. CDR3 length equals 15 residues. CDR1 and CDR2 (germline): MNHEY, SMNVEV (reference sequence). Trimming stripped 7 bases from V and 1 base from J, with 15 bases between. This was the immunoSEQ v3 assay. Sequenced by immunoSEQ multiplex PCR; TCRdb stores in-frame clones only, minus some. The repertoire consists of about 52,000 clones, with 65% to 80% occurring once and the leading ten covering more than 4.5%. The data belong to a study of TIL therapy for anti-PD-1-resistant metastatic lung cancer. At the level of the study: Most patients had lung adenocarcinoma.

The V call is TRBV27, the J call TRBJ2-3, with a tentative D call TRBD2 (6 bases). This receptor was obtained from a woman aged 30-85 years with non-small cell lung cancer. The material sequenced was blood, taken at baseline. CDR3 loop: CASNLRRGRTDTQYF. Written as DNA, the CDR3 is TGTGCCAGCAATTTGCGGAGGGGCCGCACAGATACGCAGTATTTT.